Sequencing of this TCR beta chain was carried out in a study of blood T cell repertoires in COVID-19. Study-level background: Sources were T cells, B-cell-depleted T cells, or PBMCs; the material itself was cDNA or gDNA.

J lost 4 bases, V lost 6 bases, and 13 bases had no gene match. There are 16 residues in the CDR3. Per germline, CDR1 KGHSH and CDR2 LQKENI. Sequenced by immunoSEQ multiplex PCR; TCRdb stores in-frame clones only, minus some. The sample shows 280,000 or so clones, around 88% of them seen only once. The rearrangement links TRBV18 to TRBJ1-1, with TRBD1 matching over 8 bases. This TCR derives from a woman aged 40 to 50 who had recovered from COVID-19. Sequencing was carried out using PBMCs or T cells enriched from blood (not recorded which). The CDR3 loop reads CASSPGQGRQFTEAFF. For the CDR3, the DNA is TGTGCCAGCTCCCCAGGACAGGGAAGACAGTTCACTGAAGCTTTCTTT.